Presented here are 5 T cell receptor beta chains from one specimen sequenced in a study of blood T cell repertoires in COVID-19 (TCRdb year 2020). Library construction relied on the immunoSEQ multiplex PCR assay. Held by TCRdb, this immuneACCESS table contains in-frame sequences only and omits some clones. Under half of the omission traces to an unresolved V gene where checked; the cause of the rest is unknown. This sample is represented by about 230,000 clones; about 87% of them were singletons. Around 2.5% of the sample belongs to the ten largest clones. The sample comprised PBMCs or T cells enriched from blood (not recorded which). These TCRs come from a woman between 40 and 50 years old with acute COVID-19.

This sequence joins TRBV18 and TRBJ1-3; 9 bases are a match to TRBD1. After removal of 4 bases from V and 5 bases from J, the junction contained 6 bases not matched to a gene. Germline V gives CDR1 KGHSH, CDR2 LQKENI. This CDR3 region has 15 residues. The CDR3 DNA follows: TGTGCCAGCTCACGGGGACAGGGCGGAAGAAACACCATATATTTT. Its translation is CASSRGQGGRNTIYF.

The CDR3 reads CASKRGVSLSYEQYF. The DNA for the CDR3 is TGTGCCAGCAAACGCGGGGTCAGCTTGAGTTACGAGCAGTACTTC. This chain connects TRBV11-2 to TRBJ2-7, with D perhaps TRBD2 (6 bases). Germline V gives CDR1 SGHAT, CDR2 FQNNGV. The CDR3 sequence is 15 residues long. V was clipped by 7 bases and J by 4 bases, with 20 bases between them.

Only one count was recorded for this clone. V gene TRBV3-1 (or the pseudogene TRBV3-2) combines with J gene TRBJ2-3; 7 bases align to TRBD2. The CDR3 runs to 14 residues. With V trimmed by 5 bases and J by 3 bases, 5 bases remained unmatched. The germline V gene encodes CDR1 LGHDT and CDR2 YNNKEL (reference sequence). CDR3 nucleotide sequence: TGTGCCAGCAGCTTCCGACTAGCAACAGATACGCAGTATTTT. It specifies CASSFRLATDTQYF.

V gene TRBV2 combines with J gene TRBJ2-7; 7 bases fit TRBD2. CDR3 length: 14 amino acids. Germline V CDR1 and CDR2: SNHLY, FYNNEI. Losses at the gene ends were 4 bases for V and 3 bases for J; bases not matched to a gene: 6. The CDR3 nucleotides are TGTGCCAGCAGTGGCCTAGCGGCCCTCTACGAGCAGTACTTC. Its translation: CASSGLAALYEQYF.

This rearrangement joins TRBV7-2 to TRBJ1-2; 11 nucleotides align to TRBD1. This CDR3 is built from 13 residues. The V gene's germline CDR1 is SGHTA and CDR2 FQGNSA. Germline trimming cut 7 bases from V and 13 bases from J; bases unmatched to any gene: 11. CDR3 amino acids: CASTGQGAISFTF. In nucleotides, the CDR3 is TGTGCCAGCACCGGACAGGGGGCGATCTCATTCACCTTC.